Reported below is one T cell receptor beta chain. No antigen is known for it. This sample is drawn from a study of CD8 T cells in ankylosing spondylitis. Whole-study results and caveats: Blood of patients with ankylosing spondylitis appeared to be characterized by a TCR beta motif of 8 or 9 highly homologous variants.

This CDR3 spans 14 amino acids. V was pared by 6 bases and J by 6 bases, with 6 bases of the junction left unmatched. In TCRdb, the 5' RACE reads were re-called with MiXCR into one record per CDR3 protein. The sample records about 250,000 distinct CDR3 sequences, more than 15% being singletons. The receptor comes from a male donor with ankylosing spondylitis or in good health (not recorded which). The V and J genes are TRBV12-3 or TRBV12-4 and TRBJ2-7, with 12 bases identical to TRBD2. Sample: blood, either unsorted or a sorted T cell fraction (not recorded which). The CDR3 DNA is TGTGCCAGCAGGAACTCTAGCGGGAGGGTCGAGCAGTACTTC. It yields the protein CASRNSSGRVEQYF.